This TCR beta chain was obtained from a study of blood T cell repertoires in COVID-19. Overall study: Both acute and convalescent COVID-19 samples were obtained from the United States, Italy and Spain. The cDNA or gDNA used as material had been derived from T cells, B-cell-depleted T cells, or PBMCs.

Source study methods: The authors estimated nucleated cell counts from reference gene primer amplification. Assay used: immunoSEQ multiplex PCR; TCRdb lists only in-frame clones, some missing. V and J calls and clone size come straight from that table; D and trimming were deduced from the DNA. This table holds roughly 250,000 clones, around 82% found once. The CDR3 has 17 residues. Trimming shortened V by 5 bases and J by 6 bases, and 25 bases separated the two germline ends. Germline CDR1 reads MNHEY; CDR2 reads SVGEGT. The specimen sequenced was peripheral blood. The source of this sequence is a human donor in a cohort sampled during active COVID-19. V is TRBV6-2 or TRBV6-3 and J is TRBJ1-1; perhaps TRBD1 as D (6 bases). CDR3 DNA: TGTGCCAGCAGTCTACAACCCGGTGGGGGCGAAACCCCTGAAGCTTTCTTT. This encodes CASSLQPGGGETPEAFF.